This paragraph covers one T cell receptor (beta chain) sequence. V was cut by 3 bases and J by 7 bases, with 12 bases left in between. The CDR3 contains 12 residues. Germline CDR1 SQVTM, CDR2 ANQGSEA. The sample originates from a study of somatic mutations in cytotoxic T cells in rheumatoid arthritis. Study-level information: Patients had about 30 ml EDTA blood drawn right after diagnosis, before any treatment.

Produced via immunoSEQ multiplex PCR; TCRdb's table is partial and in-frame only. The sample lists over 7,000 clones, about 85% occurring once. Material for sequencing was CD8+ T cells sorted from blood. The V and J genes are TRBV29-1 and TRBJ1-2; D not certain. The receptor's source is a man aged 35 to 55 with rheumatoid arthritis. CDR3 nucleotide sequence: TGCAGCGTTGACTCATCGGGTCTTGGCTACACCTTC. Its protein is CSVDSSGLGYTF.